The T cell receptor (beta chain) under discussion was sequenced for a study of cytomegalovirus exposure and HLA in healthy donors. General study points: Cytomegalovirus-associated TCR beta chains were listed, numbering 150 to 200.

Germline V lookup: CDR1 SGHVS, CDR2 FNYEAQ. The CDR3 totals 16 residues. Trimming took 1 base from V and 2 from J; bases not matched to a gene: 2. The PCR was carried out with 60 Vbeta primers and 13 Jbeta primers. The method was immunoSEQ multiplex PCR; TCRdb's version includes in-frame clones alone and lacks a portion of them. The repertoire consists of about 170,000 clones, with approximately 85% occurring once and the leading ten covering 2% to 3%. This clone came up once. The antigen is undetermined. This TCR was recovered from a young man in good health and CMV-seropositive. The chain employs TRBV7-6 and TRBJ2-3, with 11 bases aligning to TRBD2. Sequenced input: PBMCs. The CDR3 protein is CASSLGLAGPTDTQYF. The CDR3 DNA reads as TGTGCCAGCAGCTTAGGACTAGCGGGACCCACAGATACGCAGTATTTT. The full variable domain, completed using reference TRBV7-6 and TRBJ2-3, is GAGVSQSPRYKVTKRGQDVALRCDPISGHVSLYWYRQALGQGPEFLTYFNYEAQQDKSGLPNDRFSAERPEGSISTLTIQRTEQRDSAMYRCASSLGLAGPTDTQYFGPGTRLTVL.